The sequence of this TCR beta chain was determined in a study of Graves' ophthalmopathy and Graves' hyperthyroidism. Study-wide points: Blood also harbored most expanded thyroid clonotypes above 0.001 frequency.

Turning to this clonotype: What it binds is not known.

TCR beta CDR3 regions were amplified from RNA transcripts. RT-PCR in the first round used HTBI primers; a second-round multiplex PCR followed. MiXCR, applied by TCRdb to the multiplex PCR reads, yields one record per CDR3 protein. The sample carries 200,000 to 300,000 distinct CDR3 sequences, around 50% recorded once. This CDR3 has 15 amino acids. V lost 8 bases and J lost 4; bases outside the gene matches: 4. From germline, CDR1 is SEHNR and CDR2 FQNEAQ (reference sequence). The sequencing input was peripheral blood. The chain is built from TRBV7-9 and TRBJ2-5; TRBD2 matches at 16 bases. This sequence originates from an adult man with Graves' ophthalmopathy. In DNA, the CDR3 is TGTGCCAGCGGGACTAGCGGGAGGGCCGGAGAGACCCAGTACTTC. It encodes CASGTSGRAGETQYF.